These 4 T cell receptor beta chains share one sample of origin, sequenced in a study of blood T cell repertoires in COVID-19. Profiling relied on immunoSEQ multiplex PCR, and the TCRdb table lists in-frame clones only, not all of them. This sample carries about 150,000 clones, more than 75% of them seen once, and the ten largest clones take roughly 1.2%. The sequenced material came from PBMCs or T cells enriched from blood (not recorded which). The origin of the receptors is a woman in her twenties or thirties with acute COVID-19.

The chain links TRBV3-1 (or the pseudogene TRBV3-2) to TRBJ2-2; D not resolved. Between the trimmed V and J ends, which lost 6 bases and 1 base, there was a span of 9 bases. CDR1 and CDR2 (germline): LGHDT, YNNKEL (reference sequence). The CDR3 loop spans 14 amino acids. The CDR3 loop reads CASRQTKNTGELFF. The CDR3 DNA reads TGTGCCAGCAGACAAACTAAGAACACCGGGGAGCTGTTTTTT.

The genes are TRBV5-6 and TRBJ2-5, with 7 bases fitting TRBD1. From germline, CDR1 is SGHDT and CDR2 YYEEEE. CDR3 length: 16 amino acids. Losses at the gene ends were 3 bases for V and 2 bases for J; bases not matched to a gene: 10. In DNA, the CDR3 is TGTGCCAGCAGCTATTACCGGGACAGATCACAAGAGACCCAGTACTTC. Encoded protein: CASSYYRDRSQETQYF.

The chain couples TRBV28 to TRBJ2-2; D is unresolved. With 3 bases removed from V and 0 bases from J, the gap between germline ends came to 5 bases. Per germline, CDR1 MDHEN and CDR2 SYDVKM. The CDR3 is 14 residues long. As DNA, the CDR3 is TGTGCCAGCAGTTTGGTAGCGAACACCGGGGAGCTGTTTTTT. It is translated as CASSLVANTGELFF.

The gene calls are TRBV27 and TRBJ1-6; the match to TRBD1 covers 9 bases. V lost 5 bases and J lost 7; bases outside the gene matches: 3. The CDR3 spans 14 residues. The germline CDR1 and CDR2 sequences are MNHEY and SMNVEV (reference sequence). CDR3 residues: CASSIDRGNSPLHF. The CDR3 DNA sequence: TGTGCCAGCAGTATAGACAGGGGGAATTCACCCCTCCACTTT.